Below, one T cell receptor beta chain is given with its context. Antigen: not known. This record comes from a study of T cell responses to AZD1222 COVID-19 vaccine. The assay was immunoSEQ multiplex PCR, and TCRdb's table has in-frame clones only and misses some. The sample shows some 200,000 clones, 88% of them seen only once. V dropped 6 bases and J dropped 7 bases, with 13 bases sitting between them. CDR1 is MDHEN and CDR2 is SYDVKM in the germline V gene. The CDR3 is made up of 12 amino acids. Study-wide results and limits: The sample set comprised mostly white British donors with more females, and clonal diversity was possibly underestimated.

This clonotype was obtained from an adult who received the AZD1222 COVID-19 vaccine. Specimen: peripheral blood, collected 28 days after the second AZD1222 dose. V and J are TRBV28 and TRBJ2-7, with D possibly TRBD1 on 5 matching bases. The CDR3 coding sequence is TGTGCCAGCAGCCTGGGGCTAAGGGAGCAGTACTTC. As protein: CASSLGLREQYF.